This T cell receptor (beta chain) was found in a study of T cells in Graves' hyperthyroidism and ophthalmopathy. V was trimmed by 0 bases and J by 5 bases, leaving 7 bases between them. The germline gives CDR1 LNHDA, CDR2 SQIVND (reference sequence). The CDR3 has 14 residues. Regions amplified from RNA transcripts were the TCR beta CDR3 regions. Using the HTBI primer set, a first-round RT-PCR was run on the TCR CDR3. Each CDR3 protein gets one entry after TCRdb re-called the multiplex PCR reads with MiXCR. The sample lists about 690,000 distinct CDR3 sequences, 17% seen once, with roughly 16% in the top ten.

This TCR came from a man aged 50 to 60 with Graves' hyperthyroidism. V usage is TRBV19 and J usage is TRBJ2-2, with unresolved D. Sample: blood. The DNA for the CDR3 is TGTGCCAGTAGTATAGACCGGTTAACCGGGGAGCTGTTTTTT. Encoded protein: CASSIDRLTGELFF.